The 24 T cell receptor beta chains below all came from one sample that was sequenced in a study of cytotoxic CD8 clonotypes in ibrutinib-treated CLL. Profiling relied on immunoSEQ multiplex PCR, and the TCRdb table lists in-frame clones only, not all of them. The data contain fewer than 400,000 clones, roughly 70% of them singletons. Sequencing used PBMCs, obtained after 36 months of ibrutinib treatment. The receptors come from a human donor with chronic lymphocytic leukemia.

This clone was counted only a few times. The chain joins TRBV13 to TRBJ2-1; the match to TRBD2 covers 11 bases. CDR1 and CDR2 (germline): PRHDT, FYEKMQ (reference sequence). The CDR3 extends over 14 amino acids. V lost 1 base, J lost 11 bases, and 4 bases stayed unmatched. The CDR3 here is CASSLDLAGGKQFF. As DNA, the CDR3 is TGTGCCAGCAGCTTAGATCTAGCGGGGGGTAAGCAGTTCTTC.

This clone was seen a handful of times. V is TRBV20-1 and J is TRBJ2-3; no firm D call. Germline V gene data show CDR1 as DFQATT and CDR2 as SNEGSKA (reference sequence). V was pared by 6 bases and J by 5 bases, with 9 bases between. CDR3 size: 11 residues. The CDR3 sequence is CSALLLDTQYF. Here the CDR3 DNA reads TGCAGTGCCCTCTTGTTAGATACGCAGTATTTT.

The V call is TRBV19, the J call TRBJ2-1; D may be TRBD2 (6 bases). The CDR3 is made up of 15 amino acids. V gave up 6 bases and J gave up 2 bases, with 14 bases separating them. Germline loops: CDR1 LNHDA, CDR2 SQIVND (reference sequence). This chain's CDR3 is CASSLPGGTYNEQFF. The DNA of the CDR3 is TGTGCCAGTAGCCTTCCCGGGGGTACCTACAATGAGCAGTTCTTC.

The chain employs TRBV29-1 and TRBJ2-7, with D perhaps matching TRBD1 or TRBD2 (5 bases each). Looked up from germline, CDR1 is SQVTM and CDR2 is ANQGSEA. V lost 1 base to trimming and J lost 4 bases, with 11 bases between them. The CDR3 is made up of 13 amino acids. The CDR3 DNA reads TGCAGCGTTGAAGGGGACCGACCGTACGAGCAGTACTTC. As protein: CSVEGDRPYEQYF.

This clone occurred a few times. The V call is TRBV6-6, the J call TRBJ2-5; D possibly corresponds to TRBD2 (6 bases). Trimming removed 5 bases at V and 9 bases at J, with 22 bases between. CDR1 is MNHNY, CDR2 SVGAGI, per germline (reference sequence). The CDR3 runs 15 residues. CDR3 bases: TGTGCCAGCAGTGCATCTAGCGTGGGCGGCAGGGCCCAGTACTTC. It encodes CASSASSVGGRAQYF.

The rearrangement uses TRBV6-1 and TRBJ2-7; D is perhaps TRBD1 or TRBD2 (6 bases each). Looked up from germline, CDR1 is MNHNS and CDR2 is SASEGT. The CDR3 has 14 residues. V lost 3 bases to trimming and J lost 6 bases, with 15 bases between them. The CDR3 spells CASSERDTGPEQYF. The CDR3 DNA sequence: TGTGCCAGCAGTGAGCGGGACACGGGGCCCGAGCAGTACTTC.

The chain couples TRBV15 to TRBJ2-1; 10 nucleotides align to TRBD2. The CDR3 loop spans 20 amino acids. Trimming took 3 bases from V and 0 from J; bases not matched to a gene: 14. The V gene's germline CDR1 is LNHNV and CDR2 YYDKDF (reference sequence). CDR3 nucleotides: TGTGCCACCAGCAGCGAACCGGGACTAGCGAGCGAAAGCTCCTACAATGAGCAGTTCTTC. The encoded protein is CATSSEPGLASESSYNEQFF.

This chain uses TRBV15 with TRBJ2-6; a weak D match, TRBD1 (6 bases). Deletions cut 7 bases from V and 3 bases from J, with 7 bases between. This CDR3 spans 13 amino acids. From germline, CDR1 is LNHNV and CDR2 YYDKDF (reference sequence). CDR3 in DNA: TGTGCCACCACAGGGGTTGGGGCCAACGTCCTGACTTTC. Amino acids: CATTGVGANVLTF.

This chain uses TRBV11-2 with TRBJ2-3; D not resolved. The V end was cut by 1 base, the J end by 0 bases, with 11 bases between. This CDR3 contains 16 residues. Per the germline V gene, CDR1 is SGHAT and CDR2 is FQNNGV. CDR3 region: CASSLGLSFSTDTQYF. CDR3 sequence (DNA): TGTGCCAGCAGCTTAGGGCTATCCTTTAGCACAGATACGCAGTATTTT.

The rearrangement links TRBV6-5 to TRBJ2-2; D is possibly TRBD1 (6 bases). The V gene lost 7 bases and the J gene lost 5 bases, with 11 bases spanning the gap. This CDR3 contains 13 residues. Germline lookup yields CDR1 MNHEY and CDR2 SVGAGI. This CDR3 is CASTLQGTGELFF. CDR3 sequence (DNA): TGTGCCAGCACCCTACAGGGAACCGGGGAGCTGTTTTTT.

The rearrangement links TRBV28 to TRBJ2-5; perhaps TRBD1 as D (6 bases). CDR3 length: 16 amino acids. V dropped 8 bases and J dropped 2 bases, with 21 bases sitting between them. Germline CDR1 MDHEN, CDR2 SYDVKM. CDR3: CASSTGHPRLQETQYF. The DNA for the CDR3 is TGTGCCAGCTCAACGGGACACCCGAGGCTTCAAGAGACCCAGTACTTC.

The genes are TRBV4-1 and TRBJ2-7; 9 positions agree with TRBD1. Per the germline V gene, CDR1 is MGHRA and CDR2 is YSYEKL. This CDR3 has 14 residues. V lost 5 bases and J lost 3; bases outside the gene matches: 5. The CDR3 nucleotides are TGCGCCAGCAGCTCCGAGACAGGGGGCTACGAGCAGTACTTC. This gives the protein CASSSETGGYEQYF.

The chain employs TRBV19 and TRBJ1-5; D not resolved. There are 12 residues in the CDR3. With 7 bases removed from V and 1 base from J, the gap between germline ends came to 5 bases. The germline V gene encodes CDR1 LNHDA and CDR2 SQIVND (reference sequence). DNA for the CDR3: TGTGCCAGTATGGGGAGCAATCAGCCCCAGCATTTT. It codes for CASMGSNQPQHF.

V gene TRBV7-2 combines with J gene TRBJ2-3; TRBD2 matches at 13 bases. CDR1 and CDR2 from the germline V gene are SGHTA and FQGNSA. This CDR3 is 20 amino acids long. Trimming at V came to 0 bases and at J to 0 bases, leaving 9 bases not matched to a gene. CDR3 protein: CASSLALTSGRYPSTDTQYF. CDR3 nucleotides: TGTGCCAGCAGCTTAGCCCTGACTAGCGGGAGGTACCCTAGCACAGATACGCAGTATTTT. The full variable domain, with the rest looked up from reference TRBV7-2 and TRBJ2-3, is GAGVSQSPSNKVTEKGKDVELRCDPISGHTALYWYRQSLGQGLEFLIYFQGNSAPDKSGLPSDRFSAERTGGSVSTLTIQRTQQEDSAVYLCASSLALTSGRYPSTDTQYFGPGTRLTVL.

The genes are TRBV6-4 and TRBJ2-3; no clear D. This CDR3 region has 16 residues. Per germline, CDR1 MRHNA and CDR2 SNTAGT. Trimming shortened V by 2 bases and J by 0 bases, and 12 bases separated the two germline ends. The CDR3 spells CASSDRSQVSTDTQYF. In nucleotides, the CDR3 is TGTGCCAGCAGTGACCGGTCGCAAGTTAGCACAGATACGCAGTATTTT.

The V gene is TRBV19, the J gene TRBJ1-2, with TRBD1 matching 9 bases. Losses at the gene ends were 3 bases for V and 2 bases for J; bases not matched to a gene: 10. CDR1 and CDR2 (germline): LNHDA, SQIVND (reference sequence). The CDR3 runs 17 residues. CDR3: CASSMHRGRGPNYGYTF. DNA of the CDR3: TGTGCCAGTAGTATGCACAGGGGGCGAGGACCCAACTATGGCTACACCTTC.

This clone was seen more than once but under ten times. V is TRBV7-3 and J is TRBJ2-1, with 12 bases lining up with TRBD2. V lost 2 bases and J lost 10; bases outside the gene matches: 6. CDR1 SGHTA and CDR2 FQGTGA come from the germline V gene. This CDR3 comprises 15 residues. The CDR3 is CASSLLGLAGTEQFF. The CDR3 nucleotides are TGTGCCAGCAGCTTATTAGGACTAGCGGGAACCGAGCAGTTCTTC.

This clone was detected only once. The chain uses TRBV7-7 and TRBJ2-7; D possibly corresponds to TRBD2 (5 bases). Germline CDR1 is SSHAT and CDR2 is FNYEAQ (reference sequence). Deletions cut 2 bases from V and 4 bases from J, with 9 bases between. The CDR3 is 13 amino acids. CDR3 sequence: CASSLFPGYEQYF. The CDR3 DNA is TGTGCCAGCAGCTTATTTCCGGGGTACGAGCAGTACTTC.

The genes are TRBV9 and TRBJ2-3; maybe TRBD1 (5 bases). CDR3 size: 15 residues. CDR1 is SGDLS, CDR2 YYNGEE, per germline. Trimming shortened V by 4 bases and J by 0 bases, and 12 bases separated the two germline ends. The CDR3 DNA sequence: TGTGCCAGCAGCCCTCGGACAAGTAGCACAGATACGCAGTATTTT. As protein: CASSPRTSSTDTQYF. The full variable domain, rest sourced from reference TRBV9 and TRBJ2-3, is DSGVTQTPKHLITATGQRVTLRCSPRSGDLSVYWYQQSLDQGLQFLIQYYNGEERAKGNILERFSAQQFPDLHSELNLSSLELGDSALYFCASSPRTSSTDTQYFGPGTRLTVL.

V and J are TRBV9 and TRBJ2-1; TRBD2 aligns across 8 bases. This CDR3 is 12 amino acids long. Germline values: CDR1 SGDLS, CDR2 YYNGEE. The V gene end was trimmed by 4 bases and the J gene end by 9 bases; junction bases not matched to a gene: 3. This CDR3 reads CASSPGGGEQFF. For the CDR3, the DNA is TGTGCCAGCAGCCCCGGGGGGGGTGAGCAGTTCTTC.

The CDR3 protein is CASRLGGPTDTQYF. The CDR3, as DNA: TGTGCCAGCAGATTGGGCGGGCCGACAGATACGCAGTATTTT. V usage is TRBV6-5 and J usage is TRBJ2-3, with a tentative D call TRBD2 (5 bases). V was trimmed by 6 bases and J by 3 bases, leaving 13 bases between them. This CDR3 contains 14 residues. Per germline, CDR1 MNHEY and CDR2 SVGAGI.

CDR3 nucleotide sequence: TGTGCCAGCATCCAGACAGGGGGCAGGGACACTGAAGCTTTCTTT. Its protein is CASIQTGGRDTEAFF. The genes are TRBV7-9 and TRBJ1-1; the match to TRBD1 covers 10 bases. V trimming: 7 bases; J trimming: 3 bases; junction bases outside the gene matches: 8. The CDR3 sequence is 15 residues long. The germline gives CDR1 SEHNR, CDR2 FQNEAQ (reference sequence). Full variable domain (rest looked up from reference TRBV7-9 and TRBJ1-1): DTGVSQNPRHKITKRGQNVTFRCDPISEHNRLYWYRQTLGQGPEFLTYFQNEAQLEKSRLLSDRFSAERPKGSFSTLEIQRTEQGDSAMYLCASIQTGGRDTEAFFGQGTRLTVV.

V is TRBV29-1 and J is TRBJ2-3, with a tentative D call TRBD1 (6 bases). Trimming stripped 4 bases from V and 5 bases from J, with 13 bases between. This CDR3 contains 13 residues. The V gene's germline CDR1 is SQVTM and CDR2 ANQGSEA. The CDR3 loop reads CSVVQGRVDTQYF. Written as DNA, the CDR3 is TGCAGCGTTGTTCAGGGGCGCGTAGATACGCAGTATTTT.

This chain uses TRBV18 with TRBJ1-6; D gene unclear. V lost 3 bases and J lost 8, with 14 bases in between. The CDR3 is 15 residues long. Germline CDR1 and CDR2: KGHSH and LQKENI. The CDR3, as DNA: TGTGCCAGCTCACCGCTCCGGGCTGGGCATTCACCCCTCCACTTT. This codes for CASSPLRAGHSPLHF.